Sequencing of this T cell receptor (beta chain) was carried out in a study of blood T cell repertoires in COVID-19. Libraries were prepared by immunoSEQ multiplex PCR; TCRdb keeps only in-frame clonotypes and omits some of them. The data hold 95,000 to 150,000 clones, with around 81% observed a single time. Looked up from germline, CDR1 is SGHRS and CDR2 is YFSETQ. V shed 0 bases and J shed 3 bases, with 13 bases lying between them. CDR3 length equals 16 residues. The receptor comes from a man aged 25-45 years with COVID-19, enrolled during active disease. The chain couples TRBV5-1 to TRBJ1-3; TRBD1 is a possible D gene (5 bases). Sequenced: peripheral blood. This CDR3 reads CASSLASGVGGNTIYF. The CDR3 region has the DNA TGCGCCAGCAGCTTGGCCTCGGGGGTTGGTGGAAACACCATATATTTT.